This T cell receptor beta chain was sequenced for a study of breast tumors, draining lymph nodes, adjacent tissues. General observations from the study: Luminal-like breast cancer showed significantly higher tumor–nontumor repertoire similarity than basal-like. Data fit most tumor T cells coming from lymph node, expanding in tumor. Compared with lymph nodes, tumors were less diverse; compared with nontumor tissue, more. Tumor T cell lymph node origin was a supported hypothesis, not proven.

Germline loops: CDR1 MRHNA, CDR2 SNTAGT. With V trimmed by 2 bases and J by 9 bases, 3 bases remained unmatched. This CDR3 comprises 15 residues. MiXCR, applied by TCRdb to the multiplex PCR reads, yields one record per CDR3 protein. The sample comprises about 200,000 distinct CDR3 sequences, over 25% of which are singletons, and around 4.5% rests with the top ten. As concerns this clonotype: The target antigen is unknown.

Breast cancer patients provided tissue from their axillary draining lymph nodes. This chain uses TRBV6-4 with TRBJ2-1, with TRBD2 matching 14 bases. The sequencing input was axillary lymph node tissue. This receptor was taken from a female donor with breast cancer. Some clones in this sample may be carry-over from other donors' samples. The CDR3 bases are TGTGCCAGCAGTGACGGGACTAGCGGGAGCGGTGAGCAGTTCTTC. Its protein product is CASSDGTSGSGEQFF.